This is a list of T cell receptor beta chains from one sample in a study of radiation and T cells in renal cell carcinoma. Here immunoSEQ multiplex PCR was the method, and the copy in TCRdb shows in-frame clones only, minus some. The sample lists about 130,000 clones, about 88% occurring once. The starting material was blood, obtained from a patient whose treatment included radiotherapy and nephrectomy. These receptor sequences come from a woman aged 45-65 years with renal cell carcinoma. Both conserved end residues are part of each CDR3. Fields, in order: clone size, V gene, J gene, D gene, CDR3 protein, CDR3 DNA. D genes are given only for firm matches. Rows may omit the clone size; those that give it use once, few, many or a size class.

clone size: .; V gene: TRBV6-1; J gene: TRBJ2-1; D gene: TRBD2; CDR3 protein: CASSEGLALYEQFF; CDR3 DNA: TGTGCCAGCAGTGAGGGACTAGCCCTCTATGAGCAGTTCTTC
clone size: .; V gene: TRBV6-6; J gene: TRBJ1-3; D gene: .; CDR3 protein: CASSYEDSGNTIYF; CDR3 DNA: TGTGCCAGCAGTTACGAAGACTCTGGAAACACCATATATTTT
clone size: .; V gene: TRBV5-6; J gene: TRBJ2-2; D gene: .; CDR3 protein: CASSLGRADTGELFF; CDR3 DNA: TGTGCCAGCAGCTTGGGCAGGGCCGACACCGGGGAGCTGTTTTTT
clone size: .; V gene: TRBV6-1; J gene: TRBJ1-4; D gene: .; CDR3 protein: CASSETRTNEKLFF; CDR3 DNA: TGTGCCAGCAGTGAGACAAGAACTAATGAAAAACTGTTTTTT
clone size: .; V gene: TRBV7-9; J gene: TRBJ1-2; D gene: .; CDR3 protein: CASSLVAGVYGYTF; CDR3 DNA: TGTGCCAGCAGCTTAGTGGCAGGGGTCTATGGCTACACCTTC
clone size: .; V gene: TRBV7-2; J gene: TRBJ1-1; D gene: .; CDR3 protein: CASSHIRRGNTEAFF; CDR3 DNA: TGTGCCAGCAGCCACATAAGACGGGGAAACACTGAAGCTTTCTTT
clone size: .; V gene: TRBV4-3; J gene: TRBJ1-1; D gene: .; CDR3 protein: CASSQDSWRDTEAFF; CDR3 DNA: TGCGCCAGCAGCCAAGATAGTTGGCGGGACACTGAAGCTTTCTTT
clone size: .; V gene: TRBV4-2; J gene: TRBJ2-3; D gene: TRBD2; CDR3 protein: CASSPESGGLNTDTQYF; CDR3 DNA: TGTGCCAGCAGCCCGGAGAGCGGGGGGCTTAACACAGATACGCAGTATTTT
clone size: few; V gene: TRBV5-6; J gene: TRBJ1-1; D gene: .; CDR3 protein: CASSLVPEGYTEAFF; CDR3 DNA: TGTGCCAGCAGCTTGGTACCGGAGGGTTACACTGAAGCTTTCTTT
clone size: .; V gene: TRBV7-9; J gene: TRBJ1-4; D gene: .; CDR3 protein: CASSFTEATNEKLFF; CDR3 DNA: TGTGCCAGCAGCTTTACCGAAGCAACTAATGAAAAACTGTTTTTT
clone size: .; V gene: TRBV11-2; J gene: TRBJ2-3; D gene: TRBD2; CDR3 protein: CASSPGASGGEDTQYF; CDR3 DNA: TGTGCCAGCAGCCCCGGGGCTAGCGGGGGGGAAGATACGCAGTATTTT
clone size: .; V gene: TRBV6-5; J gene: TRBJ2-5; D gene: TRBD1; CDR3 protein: CASSYRDSTRETQYF; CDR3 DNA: TGTGCCAGCAGTTACCGGGACAGTACAAGAGAGACCCAGTACTTC
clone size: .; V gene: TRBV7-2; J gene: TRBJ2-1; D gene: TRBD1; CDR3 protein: CASSLETGAYNEQFF; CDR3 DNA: TGTGCCAGCAGCTTAGAGACAGGGGCCTACAATGAGCAGTTCTTC
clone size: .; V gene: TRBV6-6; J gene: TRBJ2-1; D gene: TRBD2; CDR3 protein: CASSKLASEQFF; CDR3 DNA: TGTGCCAGCAGCAAACTAGCGAGTGAGCAGTTCTTC
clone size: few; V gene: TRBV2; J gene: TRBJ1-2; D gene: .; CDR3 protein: CASSEQPLYGYTF; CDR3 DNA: TGTGCCAGCAGTGAACAGCCGCTCTATGGCTACACCTTC
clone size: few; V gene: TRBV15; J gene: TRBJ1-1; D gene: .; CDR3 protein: CATRMNTEAFF; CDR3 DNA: TGTGCCACCAGGATGAACACTGAAGCTTTCTTT
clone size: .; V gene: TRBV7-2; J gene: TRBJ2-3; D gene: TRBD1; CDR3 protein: CASSGTGGVNTQYF; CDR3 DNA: TGTGCCAGCAGCGGGACAGGGGGTGTAAATACGCAGTATTTT
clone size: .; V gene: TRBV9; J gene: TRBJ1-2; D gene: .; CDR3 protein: CASSPRTGTYSGYTF; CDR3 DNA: TGTGCCAGCAGCCCCCGGACGGGAACCTATTCTGGCTACACCTTC
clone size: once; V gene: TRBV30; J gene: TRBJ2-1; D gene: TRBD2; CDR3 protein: CAWRDGRGRNEQFF; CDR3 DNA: TGTGCCTGGAGGGATGGCCGCGGGAGGAATGAGCAGTTCTTC
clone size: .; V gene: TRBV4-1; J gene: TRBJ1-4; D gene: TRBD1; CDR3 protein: CASSQNDRDSEKLFF; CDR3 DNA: TGCGCCAGCAGCCAAAATGACAGGGATTCTGAAAAACTGTTTTTT
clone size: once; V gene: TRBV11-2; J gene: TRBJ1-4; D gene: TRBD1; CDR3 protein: CASSLGFRGEKTNEKLFF; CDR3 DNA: TGTGCCAGCAGCTTAGGCTTCAGGGGGGAAAAGACTAATGAAAAACTGTTTTTT
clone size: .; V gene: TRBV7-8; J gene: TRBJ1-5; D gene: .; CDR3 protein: CASSLSLSTSYSNQPQHF; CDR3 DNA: TGTGCCAGCAGCTTATCCCTAAGTACCTCTTATAGCAATCAGCCCCAGCATTTT
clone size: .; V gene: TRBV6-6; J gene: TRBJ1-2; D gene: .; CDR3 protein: CASSYSGQIYGYTF; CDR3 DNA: TGTGCCAGCAGTTACTCCGGACAAATCTATGGCTACACCTTC
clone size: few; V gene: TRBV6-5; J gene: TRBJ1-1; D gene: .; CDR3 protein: CASSRQHEAFF; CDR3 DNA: TGTGCCAGCAGTCGACAGCATGAAGCTTTCTTT
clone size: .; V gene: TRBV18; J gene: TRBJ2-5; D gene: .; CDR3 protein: CASSPSGLVQETQYF; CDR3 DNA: TGTGCCAGCTCACCGTCAGGGTTGGTTCAAGAGACCCAGTACTTC
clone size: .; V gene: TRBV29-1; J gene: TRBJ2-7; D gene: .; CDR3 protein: CSGGSSYEQYF; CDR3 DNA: TGCAGCGGTGGCAGCTCCTACGAGCAGTACTTC
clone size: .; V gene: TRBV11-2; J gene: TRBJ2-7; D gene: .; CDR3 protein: CASSLVPGTYEQYF; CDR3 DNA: TGTGCCAGCAGCTTAGTGCCGGGAACCTACGAGCAGTACTTC
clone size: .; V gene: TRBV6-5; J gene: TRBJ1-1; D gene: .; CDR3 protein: CASSYEIRTEAFF; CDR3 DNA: TGTGCCAGCAGTTACGAGATCCGGACTGAAGCTTTCTTT
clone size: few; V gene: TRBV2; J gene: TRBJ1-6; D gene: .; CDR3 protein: CASSDTWLSPLHF; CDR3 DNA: TGTGCCAGCAGTGATACGTGGCTTTCACCCCTCCACTTT
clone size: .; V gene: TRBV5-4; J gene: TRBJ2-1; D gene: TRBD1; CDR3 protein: CASSLVGQGVGEQFF; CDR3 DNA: TGTGCCAGCAGCTTGGTGGGACAGGGTGTGGGCGAGCAGTTCTTC
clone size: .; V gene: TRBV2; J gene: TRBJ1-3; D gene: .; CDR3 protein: CASSEAQQVGNTIYF; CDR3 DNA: TGTGCCAGCAGTGAAGCGCAGCAGGTTGGAAACACCATATATTTT
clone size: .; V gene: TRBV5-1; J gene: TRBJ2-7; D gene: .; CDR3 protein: CAGSWQGRQYF; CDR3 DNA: TGCGCCGGCAGCTGGCAAGGAAGGCAGTACTTC
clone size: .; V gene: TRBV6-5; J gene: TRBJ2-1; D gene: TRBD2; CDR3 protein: CATRTSGELYNEQFF; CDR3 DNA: TGTGCCACCAGGACTAGCGGAGAACTTTACAATGAGCAGTTCTTC
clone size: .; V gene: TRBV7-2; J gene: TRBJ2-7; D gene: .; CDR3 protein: CASSLGSFREQYF; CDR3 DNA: TGTGCCAGCAGCTTAGGTAGCTTCCGCGAGCAGTACTTC
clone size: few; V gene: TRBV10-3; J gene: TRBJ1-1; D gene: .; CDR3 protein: CAISEPGVSPEAFF; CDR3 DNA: TGTGCCATCAGTGAGCCCGGGGTCAGTCCTGAAGCTTTCTTT
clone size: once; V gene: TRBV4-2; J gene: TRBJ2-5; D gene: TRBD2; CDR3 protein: CASSQTGTSGGLFQETQYF; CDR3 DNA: TGTGCCAGCAGCCAAACTGGGACTAGCGGGGGCCTATTCCAAGAGACCCAGTACTTC
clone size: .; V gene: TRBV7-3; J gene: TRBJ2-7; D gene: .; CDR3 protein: CASSPTYEQYF; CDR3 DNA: TGTGCCAGCAGCCCAACCTACGAGCAGTACTTC
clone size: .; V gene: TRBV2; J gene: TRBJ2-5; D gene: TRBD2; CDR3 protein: CASSAVGGGATQYF; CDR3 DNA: TGTGCCAGCAGTGCGGTCGGCGGGGGGGCAACCCAGTACTTC